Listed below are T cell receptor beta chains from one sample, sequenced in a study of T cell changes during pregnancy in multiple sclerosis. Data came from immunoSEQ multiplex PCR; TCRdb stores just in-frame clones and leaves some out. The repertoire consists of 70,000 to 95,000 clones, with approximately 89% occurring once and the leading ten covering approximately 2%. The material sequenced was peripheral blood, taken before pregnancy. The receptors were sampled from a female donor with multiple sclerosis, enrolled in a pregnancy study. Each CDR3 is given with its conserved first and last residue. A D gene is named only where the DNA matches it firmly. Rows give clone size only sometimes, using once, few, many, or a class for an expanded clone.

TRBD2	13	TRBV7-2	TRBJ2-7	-	TGTGCCAGCAGCTTAGGACTAGCTGGGGAGCAGTACTTC	CASSLGLAGEQYF
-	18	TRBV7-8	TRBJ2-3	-	TGTGCCAGCATCCCGGACCCGGGGGCTAGCGGTAGCACAGATACGCAGTATTTT	CASIPDPGASGSTDTQYF
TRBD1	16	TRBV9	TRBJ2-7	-	TGTGCCAGCAGCCCAGAGAGGACAGGATTCCTTAGGGAGCAGTACTTC	CASSPERTGFLREQYF
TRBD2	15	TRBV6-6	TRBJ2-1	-	TGTGCCAGCAGTCCGGGACTAGCGGGGGGAAATGAGCAGTTCTTC	CASSPGLAGGNEQFF
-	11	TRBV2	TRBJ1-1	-	TGTGCCAGCCGATTGGAGGCCGAAGCTTTCTTT	CASRLEAEAFF
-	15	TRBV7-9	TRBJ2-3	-	TGTGCCAGCAGCTTAGTACTGGCTAGATCAGATACGCAGTATTTT	CASSLVLARSDTQYF
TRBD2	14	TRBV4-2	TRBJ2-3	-	TGTGCCAGCAGCCAAGACGGGCGGGGGGATACGCAGTATTTT	CASSQDGRGDTQYF
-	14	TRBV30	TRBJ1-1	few	TGTGCCTGGAGAGGCGGGCAGGGGACCACTGAAGCTTTCTTT	CAWRGGQGTTEAFF
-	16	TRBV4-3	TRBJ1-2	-	TGCGCCAGCAGCCTAAGTGGCAGAGGGGGTAGCTATGGCTACACCTTC	CASSLSGRGGSYGYTF
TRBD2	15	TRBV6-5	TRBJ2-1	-	TGTGCCAGCAGCCCCGGGACTAGCTCCTACAATGAGCAGTTCTTC	CASSPGTSSYNEQFF